Following are 25 T cell receptor beta chains from one sample sequenced in a study of shared clonotypes between healthy human individuals. Assay: immunoSEQ multiplex PCR; the TCRdb copy retains only in-frame clones and omits some. The repertoire holds around 550,000 clones, with about 96% as singletons. Sequenced material: naive CD4+ T cells sorted from blood. As for subset: CD45RA+ positively selected. The receptor source for this set is a woman aged 30 to 39 in good health.

This clone was observed a single time. Other DNA sequences from this sample encode an identical CDR3 as well. This rearrangement joins TRBV6-5 to TRBJ2-7; D might be TRBD2 (6 bases). This CDR3 contains 14 residues. The V and J ends lost 2 bases and 0 bases respectively, with 8 bases between them. The germline gives CDR1 MNHEY, CDR2 SVGAGI. CDR3 DNA sequence: TGTGCCAGCAGTTACGCCGGGAGCTCCTACGAGCAGTACTTC. Translating gives CASSYAGSSYEQYF.

V gene TRBV9 combines with J gene TRBJ1-1; D is ambiguous. V lost 4 bases and J lost 1, with 5 bases in between. This CDR3 contains 12 residues. CDR1 is SGDLS, CDR2 YYNGEE, per germline. CDR3 nucleotide sequence: TGTGCCAGCAGCCTACAGAACACTGAAGCTTTCTTT. It yields the protein CASSLQNTEAFF.

Note on this clone: The sample has other DNA sequences that encode this CDR3 too. V and J are TRBV18 and TRBJ2-5; no firm D call. Germline CDR1 KGHSH, CDR2 LQKENI. Trimming removed 0 bases from V and 1 base from J, with 6 bases in between. The CDR3 sequence is 14 residues long. CDR3 DNA: TGTGCCAGCTCACCACCATCTTCCCAAGAGACCCAGTACTTC. It codes for CASSPPSSQETQYF. Full variable domain (remainder filled in from reference TRBV18 and TRBJ2-5): NAGVMQNPRHLVRRRGQEARLRCSPMKGHSHVYWYRQLPEEGLKFMVYLQKENIIDESGMPKERFSAEFPKEGPSILRIQQVVRGDSAAYFCASSPPSSQETQYFGPGTRLLVL.

The chain links TRBV29-1 to TRBJ2-1; D is perhaps TRBD2 (6 bases). V lost 2 bases to trimming and J lost 11 bases, with 16 bases between them. Per germline, CDR1 SQVTM and CDR2 ANQGSEA. This CDR3 spans 13 amino acids. The CDR3 region is CSVEFRLALKQFF. CDR3 coding DNA: TGCAGCGTTGAATTTCGGCTAGCGTTGAAGCAGTTCTTC.

V usage is TRBV18 and J usage is TRBJ2-6, with D possibly being TRBD1 (5 bases). This CDR3 spans 16 amino acids. Germline CDR1 KGHSH, CDR2 LQKENI. Trimming stripped 0 bases from V and 2 bases from J, with 8 bases between. For the CDR3, the DNA is TGTGCCAGCTCACCACCGGCAGGGACTGGGGCCAACGTCCTGACTTTC. It yields the protein CASSPPAGTGANVLTF. Filled out from reference TRBV18 and TRBJ2-6, the complete variable domain reads NAGVMQNPRHLVRRRGQEARLRCSPMKGHSHVYWYRQLPEEGLKFMVYLQKENIIDESGMPKERFSAEFPKEGPSILRIQQVVRGDSAAYFCASSPPAGTGANVLTFGAGSRLTVL.

This chain uses TRBV28 with TRBJ1-2, with D uncertain. Trimming cost V 3 bases and J 2 bases, with 10 bases left between them. Germline CDR1 MDHEN, CDR2 SYDVKM. This CDR3 region has 14 residues. For the CDR3, the DNA is TGTGCCAGCAGTTTTCGCACACCCAACTATGGCTACACCTTC. Translating gives CASSFRTPNYGYTF.

This chain joins TRBV25-1 and TRBJ2-3; TRBD1 matches 7 bases. The V and J ends lost 8 bases and 3 bases, in that order; junction bases with no gene match: 5. CDR3 length equals 13 residues. Germline CDR1 MGHDK, CDR2 SYGVNS. The CDR3 DNA follows: TGTGCCAGCCGGCAGGGGGTTACAGATACGCAGTATTTT. It yields the protein CASRQGVTDTQYF.

V usage is TRBV6-5 and J usage is TRBJ2-7, with D maybe TRBD1 (6 bases). CDR3 length equals 12 residues. The V and J ends lost 4 bases and 6 bases respectively, with 10 bases between them. The V gene's germline CDR1 is MNHEY and CDR2 SVGAGI. The CDR3 DNA reads TGTGCCAGCAGTTTACAGGGCAGCGAGCAGTACTTC. Protein product: CASSLQGSEQYF.

The CDR3 spells CASSQTGVLNQPQHF. CDR3 DNA: TGTGCCAGCAGCCAGACAGGGGTTCTCAATCAGCCCCAGCATTTT. The chain combines TRBV9 with TRBJ1-5, with 8 bases lining up with TRBD1. Germline V gene lookup returns CDR1 SGDLS and CDR2 YYNGEE. V shed 4 bases, J shed 3 bases, and the junction held 6 bases outside the gene matches. This CDR3 spans 15 amino acids.

This chain uses TRBV6-6 with TRBJ1-1; D call uncertain. The V gene's germline CDR1 is MNHNY and CDR2 SVGAGI (reference sequence). With 0 bases removed from V and 5 bases from J, the gap between germline ends came to 16 bases. This CDR3 has 16 residues. CDR3 coding DNA: TGTGCCAGCAGTTACTCGAGGACCGGACCCCTTACTGAAGCTTTCTTT. Protein: CASSYSRTGPLTEAFF.

The rearrangement links TRBV6-6 to TRBJ2-5, with D hard to call. V was trimmed by 6 bases and J by 1 base, leaving 9 bases between them. The length of the CDR3 is 13 residues. Germline CDR1 is MNHNY and CDR2 is SVGAGI (reference sequence). CDR3 sequence (DNA): TGTGCCAGCAGCAGACATATCCAAGAGACCCAGTACTTC. Translation: CASSRHIQETQYF.

The gene calls are TRBV6-1 and TRBJ1-2; the D is unclear. This CDR3 is built from 12 residues. In germline, CDR1 is MNHNS, CDR2 SASEGT. Trimming stripped 5 bases from V and 5 bases from J, with 9 bases between. The CDR3 loop is CASSNRIYGYTF. In DNA, the CDR3 is TGTGCCAGCAGTAACCGAATTTATGGCTACACCTTC.

This chain uses TRBV29-1 with TRBJ2-7; 11 bases are a match to TRBD2. Germline-derived CDR1 and CDR2 are SQVTM and ANQGSEA. This CDR3 region has 12 residues. V trimming: 4 bases; J trimming: 9 bases; junction bases outside the gene matches: 5. The CDR3 DNA follows: TGCAGCGTTGTACTAGCGGGAGTTGTGCAGTACTTC. Its protein product is CSVVLAGVVQYF.

The chain employs TRBV7-9 and TRBJ2-7; 7 nucleotides line up with TRBD2. Germline loops: CDR1 SEHNR, CDR2 FQNEAQ (reference sequence). V lost 6 bases, J lost 4 bases, and 15 bases stayed unmatched. The length of the CDR3 is 16 residues. CDR3 sequence: CASSAAFAGVPYEQYF. The CDR3 DNA is TGTGCCAGCAGTGCCGCTTTTGCGGGAGTACCTTACGAGCAGTACTTC. Full variable domain (missing parts from reference TRBV7-9 and TRBJ2-7): DTGVSQNPRHKITKRGQNVTFRCDPISEHNRLYWYRQTLGQGPEFLTYFQNEAQLEKSRLLSDRFSAERPKGSFSTLEIQRTEQGDSAMYLCASSAAFAGVPYEQYFGPGTRLTVT.

The V call is TRBV18, the J call TRBJ2-7, with D possibly TRBD2 on 5 matching bases. CDR3 length equals 16 residues. The V end lost 5 bases, the J end lost 0 bases, and 17 bases lay between the germline ends. Per germline, CDR1 KGHSH and CDR2 LQKENI. Written as DNA, the CDR3 is TGTGCCAGCTCAGGATCCAGCGAGGACTCCTCCTACGAGCAGTACTTC. This codes for CASSGSSEDSSYEQYF.

J is TRBJ2-1 and V is TRBV5-1; D perhaps matches TRBD1 (6 bases). The CDR3 length is 15 residues. Trimming removed 4 bases from V and 6 bases from J, with 17 bases in between. Germline V gene data show CDR1 as SGHRS and CDR2 as YFSETQ. Here the CDR3 DNA reads TGCGCCAGCAGCAATCGGGACATCTTCCCCAATGAGCAGTTCTTC. Its translation is CASSNRDIFPNEQFF.

The CDR3 spells CASSLALADTDTQYF. In DNA form, the CDR3 reads TGCGCCAGCAGCTTGGCTCTAGCTGACACAGATACGCAGTATTTT. This chain joins TRBV5-1 and TRBJ2-3; tentatively, D is TRBD2 (5 bases). V dropped 0 bases and J dropped 2 bases, with 10 bases sitting between them. This CDR3 contains 15 residues. From germline, CDR1 is SGHRS and CDR2 YFSETQ. The whole variable domain, remainder taken from reference TRBV5-1 and TRBJ2-3, is KAGVTQTPRYLIKTRGQQVTLSCSPISGHRSVSWYQQTPGQGLQFLFEYFSETQRNKGNFPGRFSGRQFSNSRSEMNVSTLELGDSALYLCASSLALADTDTQYFGPGTRLTVL.

The CDR3 DNA reads TGTGCCAGCAGTTTCCGGGTAACGACTGAAGCTTTCTTT. It encodes CASSFRVTTEAFF. This chain joins TRBV28 and TRBJ1-1; D is uncertain. The V and J ends lost 3 bases and 5 bases respectively, with 10 bases between them. Germline V gene sequence: CDR1 MDHEN, CDR2 SYDVKM. CDR3 length: 13 amino acids.

The chain carries TRBV2 and TRBJ2-7; tentative D call: TRBD1 (6 bases). V was trimmed by 8 bases and J by 6 bases, leaving 20 bases between them. Germline CDR1 reads SNHLY; CDR2 reads FYNNEI. This CDR3 region has 14 residues. The CDR3: CASGEQGVRGEQYF. Here the CDR3 DNA reads TGTGCCAGCGGAGAACAGGGTGTACGGGGCGAGCAGTACTTC.

In its sample, this clone was seen once. V is TRBV18 and J is TRBJ2-5; D is unresolved. The J call may be wrong; the DNA end is better matched by TRBJ2-7. Per the germline V gene, CDR1 is KGHSH and CDR2 is LQKENI. The CDR3 is 15 residues long. The CDR3 nucleotides are TGTGCCAGCTCAGCGACACAACGTAGCTCCTACGAGCAGTACTTC. Protein: CASSATQRSSYEQYF.

This clone was recorded once. The J gene is TRBJ2-5, the V gene TRBV5-1, with D perhaps given as TRBD1 or TRBD2 (5 bases each). TRBJ2-7 explains the end of the DNA better; the J call may be wrong. Germline loops: CDR1 SGHRS, CDR2 YFSETQ. The CDR3 extends over 15 amino acids. CDR3 coding DNA: TGCGCCAGCAGCTTGGAGGGGACCTTCGGTAGCGAGCAGTACTTC. Translating it yields CASSLEGTFGSEQYF.

V and J are TRBV5-1 and TRBJ2-7, with 8 bases fitting TRBD1. V was pared by 4 bases and J by 6 bases, with 9 bases of the junction left unmatched. The germline CDR1 and CDR2 sequences are SGHRS and YFSETQ. The CDR3 consists of 14 residues. The CDR3 nucleotides read TGCGCCAGCAGCGCGGACAGGGCGGTAGGCGAGCAGTACTTC. Its protein product is CASSADRAVGEQYF. Based on the CDR3 plus reference TRBV5-1 and TRBJ2-7, the full variable domain is KAGVTQTPRYLIKTRGQQVTLSCSPISGHRSVSWYQQTPGQGLQFLFEYFSETQRNKGNFPGRFSGRQFSNSRSEMNVSTLELGDSALYLCASSADRAVGEQYFGPGTRLTVT.

The rearrangement joins TRBV10-2 to TRBJ2-1; 13 bases are shared with TRBD2. The CDR3 extends over 18 amino acids. Trimming cost V 8 bases and J 4 bases; bases outside gene matches: 14. Germline loops: CDR1 WSHSY, CDR2 SAAADI. CDR3 sequence (DNA): TGCGCCAGCCTTTCATGGACTAGCGGGGGAGGTGGGTACAATGAGCAGTTCTTC. As protein: CASLSWTSGGGGYNEQFF.

In its sample, this clone was seen a few times. The V and J genes are TRBV7-7 and TRBJ1-5; D is ambiguous. The CDR3 contains 13 residues. V was cut by 1 base and J by 5 bases, with 6 bases left in between. The germline V gene has CDR1 SSHAT and CDR2 FNYEAQ (reference sequence). The CDR3 is CASSLGVDQPQHF. The DNA for the CDR3 is TGTGCCAGCAGCTTAGGGGTAGATCAGCCCCAGCATTTT.

Regarding this clone: The sample has other DNA sequences that encode this CDR3 too. This sequence joins TRBV5-1 and TRBJ1-1; D not resolved. CDR1 SGHRS and CDR2 YFSETQ come from the germline V gene. The V gene lost 4 bases and the J gene lost 1 base, with 8 bases spanning the gap. The CDR3 extends over 13 amino acids. CDR3 in DNA: TGCGCCAGCAGCAACGACGGGAACACTGAAGCTTTCTTT. It codes for CASSNDGNTEAFF.